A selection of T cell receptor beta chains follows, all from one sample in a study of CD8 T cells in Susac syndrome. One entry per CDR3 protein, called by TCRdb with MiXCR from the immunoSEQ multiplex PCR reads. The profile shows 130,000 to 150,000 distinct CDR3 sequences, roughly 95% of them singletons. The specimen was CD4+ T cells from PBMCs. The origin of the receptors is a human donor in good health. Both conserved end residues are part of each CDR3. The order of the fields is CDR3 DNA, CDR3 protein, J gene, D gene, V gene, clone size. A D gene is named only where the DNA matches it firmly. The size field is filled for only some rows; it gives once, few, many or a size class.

TGCGCCAGCAGCGTGCCCCGGACAAAAAGCTCTGGGGCCAACGTCCTGACTTTC,CASSVPRTKSSGANVLTF,TRBJ2-6,NA,TRBV5-1,NA
TGTGCCAGCAGTTCCTCAGGGTACGGGGAGCTGTTTTTT,CASSSSGYGELFF,TRBJ2-2,NA,TRBV27,NA
TGCGCCAGCAGTGGACTAGCCGCCGGGGAGCTGTTTTTT,CASSGLAAGELFF,TRBJ2-2,TRBD2,TRBV10-1,NA
TGTGCCAGCAGCCCAAACCCGGGAGGGCGGGACACCGGGGAGCTGTTTTTT,CASSPNPGGRDTGELFF,TRBJ2-2,TRBD2,TRBV4-2,NA
TGCGCCAGCAGCATGGGACAGGTGAAGACTGAAGCTTTCTTT,CASSMGQVKTEAFF,TRBJ1-1,TRBD1,TRBV5-1,NA
TGTGCCAGCAGAGGACAGGGGACTATCAGGGGAGGCTACACCTTC,CASRGQGTIRGGYTF,TRBJ1-2,TRBD1,TRBV2,NA
TGCAGCGTTGAGGGGGGAGTCGGGGATCACTACAATGAGCAGTTCTTC,CSVEGGVGDHYNEQFF,TRBJ2-1,NA,TRBV29-1,NA
TGTGCCAGCTCACCGCAGGGAAGTCAGCCCCAGCATTTT,CASSPQGSQPQHF,TRBJ1-5,NA,TRBV18,NA
TGCAGTGCTAGGGGACTAGCGGGAGCAGGGGCAGATACGCAGTATTTT,CSARGLAGAGADTQYF,TRBJ2-3,TRBD2,TRBV20-1,NA
TGTGCCCCTTGGAGGGACCCGCGCGTGGAGACCCAGTACTTC,CAPWRDPRVETQYF,TRBJ2-5,NA,TRBV24-1,NA
TGCGCCAGCAGCCCAGACCCTAGCAGGCCCTACAATGAGCAGTTCTTC,CASSPDPSRPYNEQFF,TRBJ2-1,NA,TRBV4-1,NA
TGTGCCACCAGTGATTTTTCGGACGTCTCTGGTAAACTGTTTTTT,CATSDFSDVSGKLFF,TRBJ1-4,NA,TRBV24-1,NA
TGTGCCAGCAGACGACAGGGGGCCCCCCAAGAGACCCAGTACTTC,CASRRQGAPQETQYF,TRBJ2-5,TRBD1,TRBV28,NA
TGTGCCAGCAGTTTACGGGACCTCTCCGAGCAGTACTTC,CASSLRDLSEQYF,TRBJ2-7,NA,TRBV28,NA
TGTGCCAGTAGTACGGGACAGGGGTCTGAAGCTTTCTTT,CASSTGQGSEAFF,TRBJ1-1,TRBD1,TRBV19,NA
TGTGCCAGCTCACCACCCTTACCCGGGAACACTGAAGCTTTCTTT,CASSPPLPGNTEAFF,TRBJ1-1,NA,TRBV18,NA
TGTGCCAGCAGACCAAGCACGGGAGGACCCTACAATGAGCAGTTCTTC,CASRPSTGGPYNEQFF,TRBJ2-1,TRBD2,TRBV11-1,NA
TGTGCCAGCAGCCTTCCTACCTTTGGGACTAGCGGGAGGGGAGATACGCAGTATTTT,CASSLPTFGTSGRGDTQYF,TRBJ2-3,TRBD2,TRBV28,NA
TGTGCCAGCAGCCATAACCGGCGCGCGGAGGGGGGAACAGATACGCAGTATTTT,CASSHNRRAEGGTDTQYF,TRBJ2-3,NA,TRBV3-1,NA
TGCAGCGTCGCGGGAGGGGCATTGAACACCGGGGAGCTGTTTTTT,CSVAGGALNTGELFF,TRBJ2-2,TRBD2,TRBV29-1,NA
TGTGCCAGCAGCGCCTTTAGCAATCAGCCCCAGCATTTT,CASSAFSNQPQHF,TRBJ1-5,NA,TRBV7-2,few
TGTGCCAGCTCACCAATGGGCCTCAATCAGCCCCAGCATTTT,CASSPMGLNQPQHF,TRBJ1-5,NA,TRBV18,NA
TGTGCCAGCAGTTTGGTGAGTGACACTGAAGCTTTCTTT,CASSLVSDTEAFF,TRBJ1-1,NA,TRBV28,once
TGTGCCAGCAGCCAAGCCGAGGGATTAGCGGGAGGCCATGAGCAGTTCTTC,CASSQAEGLAGGHEQFF,TRBJ2-1,TRBD2,TRBV4-2,NA
TGCAGCGTATCGCCGGGACTAGCGGGAGGCGAGCAGTACTTC,CSVSPGLAGGEQYF,TRBJ2-7,TRBD2,TRBV29-1,NA
TGTGCCAGCACCTTCAGGGGAGGGCATGAGCAGTTCTTC,CASTFRGGHEQFF,TRBJ2-1,NA,TRBV27,NA
TGTGCCAGCAGCCAAAGAGCCGTCTCCTACAATGAGCAGTTCTTC,CASSQRAVSYNEQFF,TRBJ2-1,NA,TRBV4-2,NA
TGTGCCAGCAGTTACGCACAGGGGGTAATAGAGCAGTTCTTC,CASSYAQGVIEQFF,TRBJ2-1,TRBD1,TRBV6-5,NA
TGTGCCAGCAGCTTAGTTCGGGGTACTCCCGCTGAGACCCAGTACTTC,CASSLVRGTPAETQYF,TRBJ2-5,NA,TRBV11-2,NA
TGTGCCAGCAGCTCGCCGGGACAGGGGGCGAGTAGGTCCTACGAGCAGTACTTC,CASSSPGQGASRSYEQYF,TRBJ2-7,TRBD1,TRBV7-2,NA
TGTGCCAGCAGTTACAGCGGGGGGCAAGAGACCCAGTACTTC,CASSYSGGQETQYF,TRBJ2-5,TRBD2,TRBV6-5,NA